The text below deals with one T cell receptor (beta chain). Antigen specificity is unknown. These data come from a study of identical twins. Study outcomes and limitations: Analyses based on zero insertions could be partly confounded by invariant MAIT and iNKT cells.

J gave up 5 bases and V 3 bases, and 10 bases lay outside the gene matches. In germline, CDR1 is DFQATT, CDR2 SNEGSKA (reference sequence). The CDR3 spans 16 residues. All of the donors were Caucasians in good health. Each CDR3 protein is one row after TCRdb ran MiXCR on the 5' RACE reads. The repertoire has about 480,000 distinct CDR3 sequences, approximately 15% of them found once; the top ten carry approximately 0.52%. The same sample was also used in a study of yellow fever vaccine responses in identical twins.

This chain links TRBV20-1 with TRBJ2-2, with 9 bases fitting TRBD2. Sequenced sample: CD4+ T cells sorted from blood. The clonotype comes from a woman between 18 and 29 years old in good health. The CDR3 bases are TGCAGTGCTAGGGCTCCAGGACTAGCGTGGACCGGGGAGCTGTTTTTT. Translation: CSARAPGLAWTGELFF.